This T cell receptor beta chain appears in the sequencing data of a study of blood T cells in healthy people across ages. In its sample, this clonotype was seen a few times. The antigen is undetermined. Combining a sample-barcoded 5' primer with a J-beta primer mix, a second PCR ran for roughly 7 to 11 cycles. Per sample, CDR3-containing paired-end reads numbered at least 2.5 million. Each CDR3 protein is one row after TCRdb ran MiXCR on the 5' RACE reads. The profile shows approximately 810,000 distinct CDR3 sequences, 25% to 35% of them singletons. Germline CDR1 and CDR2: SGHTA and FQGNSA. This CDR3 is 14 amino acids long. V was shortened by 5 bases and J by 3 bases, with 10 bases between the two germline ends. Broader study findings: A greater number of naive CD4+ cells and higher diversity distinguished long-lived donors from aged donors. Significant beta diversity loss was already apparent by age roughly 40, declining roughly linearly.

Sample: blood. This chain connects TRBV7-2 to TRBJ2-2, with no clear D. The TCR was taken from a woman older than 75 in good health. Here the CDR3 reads CASSKRLDTGELFF. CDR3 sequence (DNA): TGTGCCAGCAGCAAACGACTGGACACCGGGGAGCTGTTTTTT.